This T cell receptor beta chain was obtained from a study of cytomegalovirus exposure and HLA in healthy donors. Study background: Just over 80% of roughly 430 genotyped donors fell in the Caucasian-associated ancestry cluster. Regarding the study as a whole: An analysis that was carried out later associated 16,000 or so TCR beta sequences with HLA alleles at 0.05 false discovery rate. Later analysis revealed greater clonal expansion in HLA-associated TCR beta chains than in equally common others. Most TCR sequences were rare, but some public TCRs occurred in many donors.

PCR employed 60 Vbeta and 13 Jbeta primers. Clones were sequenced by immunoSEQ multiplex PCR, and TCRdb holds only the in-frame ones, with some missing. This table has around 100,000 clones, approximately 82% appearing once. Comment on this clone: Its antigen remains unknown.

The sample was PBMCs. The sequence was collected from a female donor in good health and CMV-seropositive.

Here the CDR3 reads CASSPTGGTEAFF. In DNA, the CDR3 is TGTGCCAGTAGCCCTACAGGGGGCACTGAAGCTTTCTTT. J is TRBJ1-1 and V is TRBV19; 8 bases are a match to TRBD1. The germline CDR1 and CDR2 sequences are LNHDA and SQIVND (reference sequence). V shed 6 bases, J shed 4 bases, and the junction held 4 bases outside the gene matches. The CDR3 has 13 residues.